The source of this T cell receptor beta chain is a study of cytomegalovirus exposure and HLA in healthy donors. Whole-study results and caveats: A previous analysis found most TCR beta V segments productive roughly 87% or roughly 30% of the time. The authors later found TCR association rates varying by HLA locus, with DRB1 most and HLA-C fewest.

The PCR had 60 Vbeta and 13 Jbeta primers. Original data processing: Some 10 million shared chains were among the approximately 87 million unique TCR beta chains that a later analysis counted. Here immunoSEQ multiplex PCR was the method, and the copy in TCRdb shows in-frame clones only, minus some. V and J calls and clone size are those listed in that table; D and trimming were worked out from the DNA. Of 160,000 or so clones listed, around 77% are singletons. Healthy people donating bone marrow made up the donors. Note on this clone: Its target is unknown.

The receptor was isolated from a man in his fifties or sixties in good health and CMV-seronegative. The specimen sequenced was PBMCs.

The CDR3 spells CAPLLREQETQYF. The CDR3 DNA sequence: TGTGCCCCACTCTTGAGGGAACAAGAGACCCAGTACTTC. V is TRBV6-5 and J is TRBJ2-5, with D perhaps TRBD2 (5 bases). Trimming took off 11 bases at V and 2 bases at J, with 15 bases between the two ends. The length of the CDR3 is 13 residues. CDR1 MNHEY and CDR2 SVGAGI come from the germline V gene.